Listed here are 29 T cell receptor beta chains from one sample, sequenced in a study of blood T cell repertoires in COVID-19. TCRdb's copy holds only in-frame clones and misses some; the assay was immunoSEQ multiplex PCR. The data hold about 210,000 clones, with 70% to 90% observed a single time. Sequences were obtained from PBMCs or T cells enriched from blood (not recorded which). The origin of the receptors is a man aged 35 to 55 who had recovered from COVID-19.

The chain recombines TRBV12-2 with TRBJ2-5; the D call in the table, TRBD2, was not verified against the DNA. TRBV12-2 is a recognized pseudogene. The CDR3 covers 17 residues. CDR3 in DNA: TGTGCAAGTCGCCCACTAAGATTAGCGGGACAACAAGAGACCCAGTACTTC. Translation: CASRPLRLAGQQETQYF.

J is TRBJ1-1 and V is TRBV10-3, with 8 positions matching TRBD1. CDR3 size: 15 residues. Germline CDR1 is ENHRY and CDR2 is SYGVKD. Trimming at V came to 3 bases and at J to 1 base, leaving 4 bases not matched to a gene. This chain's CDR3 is CAISEPGTGNTEAFF. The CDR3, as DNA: TGTGCCATCAGTGAACCCGGGACAGGGAACACTGAAGCTTTCTTT.

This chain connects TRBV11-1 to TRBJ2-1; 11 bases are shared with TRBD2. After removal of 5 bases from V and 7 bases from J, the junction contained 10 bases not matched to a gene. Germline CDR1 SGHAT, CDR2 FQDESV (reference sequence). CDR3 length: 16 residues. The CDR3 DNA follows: TGTGCCAGCAGCCCGACAGCGCTAGCGGGAGGTAATGAGCAGTTCTTC. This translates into CASSPTALAGGNEQFF.

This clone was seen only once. Written as DNA, the CDR3 is TGTGCCAGCAGTTCGGGACTAGCCTACAACAATGAGCAGTTCTTC. It codes for CASSSGLAYNNEQFF. This rearrangement joins TRBV7-9 to TRBJ2-1; 9 bases are shared with TRBD2. CDR1 and CDR2 (germline): SEHNR, FQNEAQ (reference sequence). The CDR3 runs 15 residues. With 6 bases clipped from V and 5 bases from J, the junction kept 8 bases outside the gene matches.

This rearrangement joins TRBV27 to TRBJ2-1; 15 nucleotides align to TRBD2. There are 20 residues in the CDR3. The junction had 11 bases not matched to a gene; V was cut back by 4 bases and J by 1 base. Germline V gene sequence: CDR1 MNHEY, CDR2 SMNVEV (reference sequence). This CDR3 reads CASSSPGLAGGPGSYNEQFF. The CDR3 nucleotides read TGTGCCAGCAGTTCTCCAGGACTAGCGGGGGGGCCCGGGTCCTACAATGAGCAGTTCTTC.

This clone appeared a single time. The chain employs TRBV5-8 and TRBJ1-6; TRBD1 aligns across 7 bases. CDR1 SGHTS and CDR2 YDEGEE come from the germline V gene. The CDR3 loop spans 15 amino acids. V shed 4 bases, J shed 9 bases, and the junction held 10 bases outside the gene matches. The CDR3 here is CASSTDRFRGSPLHF. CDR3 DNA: TGTGCCAGCAGCACGGACAGGTTTAGAGGTTCACCCCTCCACTTT.

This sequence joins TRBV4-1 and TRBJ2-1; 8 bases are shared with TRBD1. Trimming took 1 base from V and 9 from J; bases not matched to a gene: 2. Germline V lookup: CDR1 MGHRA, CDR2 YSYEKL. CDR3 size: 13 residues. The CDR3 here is CASSQGTGGEQFF. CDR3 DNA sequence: TGCGCCAGCAGCCAAGGAACAGGGGGTGAGCAGTTCTTC.

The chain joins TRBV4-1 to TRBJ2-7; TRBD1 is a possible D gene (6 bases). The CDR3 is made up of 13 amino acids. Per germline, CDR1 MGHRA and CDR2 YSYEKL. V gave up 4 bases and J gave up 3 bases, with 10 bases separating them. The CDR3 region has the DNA TGCGCCAGCAGCCTCCAAGGGGGCTACGAGCAGTACTTC. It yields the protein CASSLQGGYEQYF.

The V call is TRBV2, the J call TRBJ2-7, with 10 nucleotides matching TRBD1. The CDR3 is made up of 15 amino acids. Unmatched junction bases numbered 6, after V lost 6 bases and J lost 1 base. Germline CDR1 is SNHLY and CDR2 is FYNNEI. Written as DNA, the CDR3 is TGTGCCAGCAGAACCGACAGGGGGCGGTCCTACGAGCAGTACTTC. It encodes CASRTDRGRSYEQYF.

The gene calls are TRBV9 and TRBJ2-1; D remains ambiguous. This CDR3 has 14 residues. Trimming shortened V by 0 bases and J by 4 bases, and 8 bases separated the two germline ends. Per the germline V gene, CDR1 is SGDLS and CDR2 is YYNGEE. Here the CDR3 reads CASSVGNSYNEQFF. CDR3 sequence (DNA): TGTGCCAGCAGCGTAGGGAACAGTTACAATGAGCAGTTCTTC.

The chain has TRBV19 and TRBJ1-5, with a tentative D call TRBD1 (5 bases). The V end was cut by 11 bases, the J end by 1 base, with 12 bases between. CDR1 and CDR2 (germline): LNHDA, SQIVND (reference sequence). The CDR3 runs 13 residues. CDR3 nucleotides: TGTGCCGGAGGGGTGAAAAGCAATCAGCCCCAGCATTTT. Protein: CAGGVKSNQPQHF.

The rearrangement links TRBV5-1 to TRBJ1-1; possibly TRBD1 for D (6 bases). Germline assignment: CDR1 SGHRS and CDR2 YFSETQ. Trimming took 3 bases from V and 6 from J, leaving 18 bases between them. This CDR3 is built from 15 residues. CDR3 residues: CASSSGRGGFSEAFF. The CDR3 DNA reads TGCGCCAGCAGCTCCGGCAGGGGCGGGTTTTCTGAAGCTTTCTTT.

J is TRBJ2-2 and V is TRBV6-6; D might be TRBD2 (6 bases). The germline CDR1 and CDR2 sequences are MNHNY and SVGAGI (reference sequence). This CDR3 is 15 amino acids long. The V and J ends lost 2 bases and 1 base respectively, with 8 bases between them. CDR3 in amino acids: CASSYGRGNTGELFF. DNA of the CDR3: TGTGCCAGCAGTTACGGGCGGGGGAACACCGGGGAGCTGTTTTTT.

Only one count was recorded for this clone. The CDR3 region has the DNA TGCGCCAGCAGTCAAGTGGGCAGGGACACTGAAGCTTTCTTT. It encodes CASSQVGRDTEAFF. The chain recombines TRBV23-1 with TRBJ1-1, with a tentative D call TRBD1 (5 bases). TRBV23-1 is an ORF, and what it does is uncertain. This CDR3 comprises 14 residues. V shed 2 bases and J shed 3 bases, with 10 bases lying between them.

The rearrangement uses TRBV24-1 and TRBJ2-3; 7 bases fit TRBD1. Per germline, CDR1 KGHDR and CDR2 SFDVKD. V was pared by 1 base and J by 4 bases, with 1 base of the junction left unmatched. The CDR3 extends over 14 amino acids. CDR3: CATSDFQGADTQYF. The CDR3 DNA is TGTGCCACCAGTGATTTCCAGGGGGCAGATACGCAGTATTTT.

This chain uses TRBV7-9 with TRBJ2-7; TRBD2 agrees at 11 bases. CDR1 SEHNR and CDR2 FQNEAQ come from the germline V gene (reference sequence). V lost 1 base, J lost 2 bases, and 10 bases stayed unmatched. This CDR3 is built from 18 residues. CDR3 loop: CASSLVVLTSGTTYEQYF. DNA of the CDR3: TGTGCCAGCAGCTTAGTGGTCTTGACTAGCGGGACGACCTACGAGCAGTACTTC.

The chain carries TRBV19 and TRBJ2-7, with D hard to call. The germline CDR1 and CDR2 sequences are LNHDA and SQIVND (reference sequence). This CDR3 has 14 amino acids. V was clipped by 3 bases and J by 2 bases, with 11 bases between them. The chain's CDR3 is CASSISAVTYEQYF. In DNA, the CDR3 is TGTGCCAGTAGTATTTCGGCGGTTACCTACGAGCAGTACTTC.

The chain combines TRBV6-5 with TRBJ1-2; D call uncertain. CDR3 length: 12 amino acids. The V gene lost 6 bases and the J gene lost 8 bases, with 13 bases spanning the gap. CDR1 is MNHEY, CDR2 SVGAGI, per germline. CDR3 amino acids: CASSRLGEGYTF. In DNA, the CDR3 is TGTGCCAGCAGCAGACTCGGGGAGGGCTACACCTTC.

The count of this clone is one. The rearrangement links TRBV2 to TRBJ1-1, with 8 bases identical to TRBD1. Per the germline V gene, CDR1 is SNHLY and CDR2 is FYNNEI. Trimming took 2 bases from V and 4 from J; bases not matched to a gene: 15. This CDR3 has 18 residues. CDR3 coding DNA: TGTGCCAGCAGTGAACGCATCGGCAGGGGGCTCAGGGGCACTGAAGCTTTCTTT. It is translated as CASSERIGRGLRGTEAFF.

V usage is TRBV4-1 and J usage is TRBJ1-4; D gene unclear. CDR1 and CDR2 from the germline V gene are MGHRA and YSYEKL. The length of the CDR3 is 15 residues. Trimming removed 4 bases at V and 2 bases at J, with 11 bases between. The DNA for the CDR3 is TGCGCCAGCAGCCCCTCCGGTTCTACTAATGAAAAACTGTTTTTT. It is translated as CASSPSGSTNEKLFF.

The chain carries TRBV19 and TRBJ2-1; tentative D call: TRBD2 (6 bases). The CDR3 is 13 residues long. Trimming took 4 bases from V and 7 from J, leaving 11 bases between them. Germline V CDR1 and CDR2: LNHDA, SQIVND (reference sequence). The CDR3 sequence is CASSNSSGNEQFF. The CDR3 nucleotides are TGTGCCAGTAGTAATTCAAGCGGGAATGAGCAGTTCTTC.

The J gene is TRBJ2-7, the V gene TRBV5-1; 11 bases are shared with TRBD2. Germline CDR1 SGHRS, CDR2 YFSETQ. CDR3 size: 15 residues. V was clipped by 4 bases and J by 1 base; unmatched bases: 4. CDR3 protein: CASSVLAGDSYEQYF. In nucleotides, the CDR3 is TGCGCCAGCAGCGTACTAGCGGGAGATTCCTACGAGCAGTACTTC.

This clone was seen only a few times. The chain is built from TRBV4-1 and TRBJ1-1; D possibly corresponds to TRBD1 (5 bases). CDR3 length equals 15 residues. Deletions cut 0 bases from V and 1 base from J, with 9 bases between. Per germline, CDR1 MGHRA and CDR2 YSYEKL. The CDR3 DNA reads TGCGCCAGCAGCCAAGAGCTCAGGGCGAACACTGAAGCTTTCTTT. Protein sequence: CASSQELRANTEAFF.

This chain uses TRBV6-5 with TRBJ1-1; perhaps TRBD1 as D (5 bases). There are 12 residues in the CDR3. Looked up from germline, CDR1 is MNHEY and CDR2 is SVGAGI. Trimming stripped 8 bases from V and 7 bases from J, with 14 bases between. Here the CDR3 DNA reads TGTGCCAGCCAAAGACAGTTCCTTGAAGCTTTCTTT. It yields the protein CASQRQFLEAFF.

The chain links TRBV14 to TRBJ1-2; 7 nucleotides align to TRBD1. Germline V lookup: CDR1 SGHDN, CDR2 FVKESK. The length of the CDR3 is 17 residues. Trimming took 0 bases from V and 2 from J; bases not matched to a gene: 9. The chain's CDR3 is CASSQEGAQTGNYGYTF. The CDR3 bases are TGTGCCAGCAGCCAAGAAGGGGCCCAGACAGGGAACTATGGCTACACCTTC.

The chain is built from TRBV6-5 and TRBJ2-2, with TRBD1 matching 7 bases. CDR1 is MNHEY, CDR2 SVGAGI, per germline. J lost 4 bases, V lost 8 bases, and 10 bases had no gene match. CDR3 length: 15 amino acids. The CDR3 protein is CASASAGGGTGELFF. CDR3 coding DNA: TGTGCCAGCGCCTCGGCAGGGGGTGGCACCGGGGAGCTGTTTTTT.

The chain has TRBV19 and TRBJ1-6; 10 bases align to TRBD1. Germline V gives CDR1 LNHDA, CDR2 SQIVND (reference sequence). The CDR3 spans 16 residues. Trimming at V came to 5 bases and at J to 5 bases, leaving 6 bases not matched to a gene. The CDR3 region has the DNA TGTGCCAGTAGTCCATCGGGACAGGGGAATAATTCACCCCTCCACTTT. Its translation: CASSPSGQGNNSPLHF.

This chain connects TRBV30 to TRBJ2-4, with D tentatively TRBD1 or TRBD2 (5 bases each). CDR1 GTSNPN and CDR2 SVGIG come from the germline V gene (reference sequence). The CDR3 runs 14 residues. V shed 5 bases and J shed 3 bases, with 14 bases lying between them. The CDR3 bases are TGTGCCTGGGACAGCGGAAAGAACAAAAACATTCAGTACTTC. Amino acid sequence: CAWDSGKNKNIQYF.

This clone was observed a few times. The chain's CDR3 is CSASRGNSNQPQHF. The CDR3 bases are TGCAGTGCTAGTCGGGGGAATAGCAATCAGCCCCAGCATTTT. The chain is built from TRBV20-1 and TRBJ1-5; weak D call: TRBD1 (5 bases). The CDR3 spans 14 residues. V dropped 3 bases and J dropped 0 bases, with 9 bases sitting between them. Looked up from germline, CDR1 is DFQATT and CDR2 is SNEGSKA (reference sequence).